This TCR beta chain is drawn from a study of T cell responses to AZD1222 COVID-19 vaccine. Study-wide background: Pooled together were second doses at about 4 or about 12 weeks.

Using immunoSEQ multiplex PCR, the repertoire was profiled, and TCRdb retains in-frame clones only, with some absent. Among around 100,000 clones listed, approximately 83% were seen once. Concerning this clone: Antigen specificity is unknown.

Study-wide findings and caveats: Per reports, nearly half of all spike-specific TCRs target regions that are unmutated in variants. Donor demographics were predominantly white British with a female majority; clonal diversity may be underestimated. Across spike, vaccine-associated CD4 TCRs were found, dominant at 160-218 and 743-854.

CDR1 SEHNR and CDR2 FQNEAQ come from the germline V gene (reference sequence). The CDR3 extends over 13 amino acids. V was shortened by 2 bases and J by 11 bases, with 15 bases between the two germline ends. The sample consisted of peripheral blood, taken on day 0 of AZD1222 vaccination. This receptor was obtained from an adult in good health. The chain recombines TRBV7-9 with TRBJ1-1; the D is unclear. The CDR3 DNA reads TGTGCCAGCAGCTTATTGGGTTCTTATCAGGCTTTCTTT. This gives the protein CASSLLGSYQAFF. Drawing the rest from reference TRBV7-9 and TRBJ1-1, the complete variable domain is DTGVSQNPRHKITKRGQNVTFRCDPISEHNRLYWYRQTLGQGPEFLTYFQNEAQLEKSRLLSDRFSAERPKGSFSTLEIQRTEQGDSAMYLCASSLLGSYQAFFGQGTRLTVV.